These T cell receptor beta chains were read from a single sample in a study of type 1 regulatory T cells. TCRdb re-analysed the reads in MiXCR, keeping a single row per CDR3 protein. This table has about 69,000 distinct CDR3 sequences, around 21% appearing once. These receptors have no identified antigens. Input material: cultured type 1 regulatory T (Tr1) cells, either the whole culture or a sorted fraction (not recorded which). The origin of the receptors is a human donor in good health. CDR3s include the opening cysteine and the closing phenylalanine or tryptophan. Each record gives: clone size, V gene, D gene, J gene, CDR3 protein, CDR3 DNA. A D gene is named only where the DNA matches it firmly. Not every row has a clone size; where given, it reads once, few, many or a size class.

NA,TRBV12-3/TRBV12-4,NA,TRBJ2-5,CASSLNEAETQYF,TGTGCCAGCAGCCTTAACGAGGCAGAGACCCAGTACTTC
few,TRBV7-2,NA,TRBJ1-3,CASSSDLDTIYF,TGTGCCAGCAGCTCCGACCTGGACACCATATATTTT
many,TRBV15,NA,TRBJ2-5,CATSRDRGGAETQYF,TGTGCCACCAGCAGAGATCGTGGGGGAGCAGAGACCCAGTACTTC
few,TRBV6-5,TRBD1,TRBJ2-7,CASSYAEGQGVKQYF,TGTGCCAGCAGTTACGCAGAAGGACAGGGGGTCAAGCAGTACTTC
few,TRBV5-1,NA,TRBJ1-2,CASSLESENYGYTF,TGCGCCAGCAGCTTGGAGTCCGAGAACTATGGCTACACCTTC
NA,TRBV20-1,TRBD2,TRBJ2-7,CSAGGVVKGPYEQYF,TGCAGTGCCGGGGGGGTTGTGAAGGGTCCCTACGAGCAGTACTTC
NA,TRBV28,NA,TRBJ2-2,CASSLGSTSFAGELFF,TGTGCCAGCAGTTTAGGCTCAACTAGTTTTGCCGGGGAGCTGTTTTTT
NA,TRBV29-1,TRBD1,TRBJ1-1,CSGGQGTEAFF,TGCAGCGGGGGACAGGGGACTGAAGCTTTCTTT
few,TRBV5-1,NA,TRBJ1-4,CASSLLAGGLGEKLFF,TGCGCCAGCAGCTTGTTGGCGGGGGGTTTGGGTGAAAAACTGTTTTTT
few,TRBV3-1,NA,TRBJ1-5,CASSQDRIQPQHF,TGTGCCAGCAGCCAAGATCGGATTCAGCCCCAGCATTTT
NA,TRBV5-1,TRBD1,TRBJ2-1,CASSLGQGGQQFF,TGCGCCAGCAGCTTGGGACAGGGGGGTCAGCAGTTCTTC
NA,TRBV7-3,NA,TRBJ2-1,CASSLRSRTEKFF,TGTGCCAGCAGCTTACGTTCGAGGACGGAGAAGTTCTTC
many,TRBV5-1,TRBD2,TRBJ2-1,CASSRSGSSYNEQFF,TGCGCCAGCAGTCGTAGCGGGAGCTCCTACAATGAGCAGTTCTTC
few,TRBV28,TRBD2,TRBJ2-1,CASTEETSGRTEQFF,TGTGCCAGCACCGAAGAGACTAGCGGGAGGACTGAGCAGTTCTTC
NA,TRBV29-1,NA,TRBJ2-7,CSVVGSGTYEQYF,TGCAGCGTTGTCGGGTCAGGGACCTACGAGCAGTACTTC
few,TRBV7-6,NA,TRBJ2-5,CASSLAGRGAGETQYF,TGTGCCAGCAGCTTAGCTGGTAGGGGGGCTGGGGAGACCCAGTACTTC
NA,TRBV15,TRBD1,TRBJ2-2,CATTGSHTGELFF,TGTGCCACGACAGGGTCCCACACCGGGGAGCTGTTTTTT
NA,TRBV4-2,NA,TRBJ2-3,CASSQGSSVDTQYF,TGTGCCAGCAGCCAAGGCTCCAGCGTAGATACGCAGTATTTT
few,TRBV10-3,NA,TRBJ2-3,CATMLDLDPDTQYF,TGTGCCACGATGTTGGACTTAGATCCAGATACGCAGTATTTT
NA,TRBV5-1,TRBD2,TRBJ2-3,CASSASGGLADTQYF,TGCGCCAGCAGCGCTAGCGGAGGGTTGGCAGATACGCAGTATTTT
many,TRBV27,NA,TRBJ1-6,CASSPAGGFRNSPLHF,TGTGCCAGCAGCCCAGCGGGGGGGTTTAGAAATTCACCCCTCCACTTT
NA,TRBV12-3/TRBV12-4,TRBD1,TRBJ1-1,CASRQGARTEAFF,TGTGCCAGTAGACAGGGGGCGAGAACTGAAGCTTTCTTT
few,TRBV20-1,TRBD2,TRBJ2-5,CSALRLAGSQETQYF,TGCAGTGCCCTAAGACTAGCGGGTTCCCAAGAGACCCAGTACTTC
few,TRBV6-2/TRBV6-3,NA,TRBJ2-1,CASSYSAGRNEQFF,TGTGCCAGCAGTTACTCGGCGGGAAGGAATGAGCAGTTCTTC
NA,TRBV20-1,NA,TRBJ2-1,CSEGGRRDEQFF,TGCAGTGAAGGAGGTAGGAGGGATGAGCAGTTCTTC
NA,TRBV5-1,NA,TRBJ2-1,CASSLVWADNEQFF,TGCGCCAGCAGCTTGGTCTGGGCGGACAATGAGCAGTTCTTC
few,TRBV29-1,NA,TRBJ1-2,CSVDPQTGALANYGYTF,TGCAGCGTTGATCCCCAGACTGGGGCGTTAGCTAACTATGGCTACACCTTC
many,TRBV5-1,NA,TRBJ2-3,CASSPERGPKDTQYF,TGCGCCAGCAGCCCGGAACGGGGGCCAAAAGATACGCAGTATTTT
many,TRBV29-1,TRBD2,TRBJ2-2,CSVATSGRANTGELFF,TGCAGCGTTGCGACTAGCGGGAGGGCGAACACCGGGGAGCTGTTTTTT
few,TRBV7-2,NA,TRBJ1-1,CASSLGPTQEAFF,TGTGCCAGCAGCTTAGGACCAACCCAAGAAGCTTTCTTT
few,TRBV12-3/TRBV12-4,NA,TRBJ1-1,CASSLARSEAFF,TGTGCCAGCAGTTTAGCGCGGTCTGAAGCTTTCTTT
many,TRBV7-2,NA,TRBJ1-1,CASRRLNTEAFF,TGTGCCAGCAGGCGGCTGAACACTGAAGCTTTCTTT
NA,TRBV5-1,TRBD2,TRBJ2-7,CASSSSGGSYEQYF,TGCGCCAGCAGCTCTAGCGGGGGCTCCTACGAGCAGTACTTC
few,TRBV6-6,TRBD1,TRBJ1-6,CASSPRKGADNSPLHF,TGTGCCAGCAGCCCCCGGAAGGGGGCTGACAATTCACCCCTCCACTTT
NA,TRBV7-7,TRBD1,TRBJ2-5,CASSLGGTGVETQYF,TGTGCTAGCAGCTTAGGGGGGACAGGGGTCGAGACCCAGTACTTC
few,TRBV6-5,NA,TRBJ2-7,CASTQSQPYEQYF,TGTGCCAGCACTCAATCCCAGCCCTACGAGCAGTACTTC
many,TRBV19,NA,TRBJ2-5,CASSISRDETQYF,TGTGCCAGTAGTATTTCCAGGGATGAGACCCAGTACTTC
NA,TRBV15,TRBD1,TRBJ2-2,CATSRLDVGGHPLTGELFF,TGTGCCACCAGCAGGCTCGATGTAGGGGGCCATCCGCTCACCGGGGAGCTGTTTTTT
many,TRBV18,TRBD2,TRBJ2-1,CASSSKLAGGNEQFF,TGTGCCAGCTCGTCCAAACTAGCGGGAGGTAATGAGCAGTTCTTC
NA,TRBV12-3/TRBV12-4,TRBD1,TRBJ1-1,CANRDRGRNTEAFF,TGTGCCAACAGGGACAGGGGGCGGAACACTGAAGCTTTCTTT
few,TRBV19,NA,TRBJ1-5,CASSPVPRVLGGNQPQHF,TGTGCCAGTAGTCCAGTACCCCGGGTCCTGGGGGGCAATCAGCCCCAGCATTTT
few,TRBV3-1,NA,TRBJ2-5,CASNNKGSETQYF,TGTGCCAGCAATAATAAGGGATCGGAGACCCAGTACTTC
many,TRBV9,NA,TRBJ1-1,CASSVARNTEAFF,TGTGCCAGCAGCGTAGCCAGGAACACTGAAGCTTTCTTT
NA,TRBV6-5,NA,TRBJ1-1,CASGQGPTAEAFF,TGTGCCAGCGGCCAGGGGCCGACTGCTGAAGCTTTCTTT
few,TRBV11-2,NA,TRBJ2-1,CASSPRDTLRGEQFF,TGTGCCAGCAGCCCAAGGGACACGCTTCGGGGCGAGCAGTTCTTC
NA,TRBV20-1,TRBD2,TRBJ2-5,CSALLAGVQETQYF,TGCAGTGCCTTACTAGCGGGAGTCCAAGAGACCCAGTACTTC
NA,TRBV12-3/TRBV12-4,NA,TRBJ2-1,CASTSRGETFNEQFF,TGTGCCAGCACTTCAAGGGGGGAAACCTTCAATGAGCAGTTCTTC
once,TRBV10-3,NA,TRBJ1-2,CAISESKRQLLNYGYTF,TGCGCCATCAGTGAGTCGAAACGGCAGCTATTAAACTATGGCTACACCTTC
NA,TRBV5-4,NA,TRBJ1-1,CASRMWDGEEAFF,TGTGCCAGCAGGATGTGGGACGGCGAGGAAGCTTTCTTT
few,TRBV20-1,NA,TRBJ2-1,CSARAYNEQFF,TGCAGTGCCCGAGCGTACAATGAGCAGTTCTTC